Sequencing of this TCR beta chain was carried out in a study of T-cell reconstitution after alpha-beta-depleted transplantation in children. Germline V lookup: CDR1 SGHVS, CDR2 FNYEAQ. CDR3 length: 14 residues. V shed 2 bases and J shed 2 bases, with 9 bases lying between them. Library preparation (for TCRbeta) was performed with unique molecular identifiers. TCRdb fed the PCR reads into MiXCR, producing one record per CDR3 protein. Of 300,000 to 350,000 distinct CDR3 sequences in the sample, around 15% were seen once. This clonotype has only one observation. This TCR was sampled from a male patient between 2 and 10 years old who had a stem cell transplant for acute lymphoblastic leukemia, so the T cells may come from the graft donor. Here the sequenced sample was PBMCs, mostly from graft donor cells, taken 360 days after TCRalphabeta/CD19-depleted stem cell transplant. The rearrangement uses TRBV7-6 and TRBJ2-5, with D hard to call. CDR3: CASSLFADQETQYF. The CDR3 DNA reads TGTGCCAGCAGCTTATTTGCGGATCAAGAGACCCAGTACTTC. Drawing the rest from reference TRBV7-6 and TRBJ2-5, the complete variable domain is GAGVSQSPRYKVTKRGQDVALRCDPISGHVSLYWYRQALGQGPEFLTYFNYEAQQDKSGLPNDRFSAERPEGSISTLTIQRTEQRDSAMYRCASSLFADQETQYFGPGTRLLVL.